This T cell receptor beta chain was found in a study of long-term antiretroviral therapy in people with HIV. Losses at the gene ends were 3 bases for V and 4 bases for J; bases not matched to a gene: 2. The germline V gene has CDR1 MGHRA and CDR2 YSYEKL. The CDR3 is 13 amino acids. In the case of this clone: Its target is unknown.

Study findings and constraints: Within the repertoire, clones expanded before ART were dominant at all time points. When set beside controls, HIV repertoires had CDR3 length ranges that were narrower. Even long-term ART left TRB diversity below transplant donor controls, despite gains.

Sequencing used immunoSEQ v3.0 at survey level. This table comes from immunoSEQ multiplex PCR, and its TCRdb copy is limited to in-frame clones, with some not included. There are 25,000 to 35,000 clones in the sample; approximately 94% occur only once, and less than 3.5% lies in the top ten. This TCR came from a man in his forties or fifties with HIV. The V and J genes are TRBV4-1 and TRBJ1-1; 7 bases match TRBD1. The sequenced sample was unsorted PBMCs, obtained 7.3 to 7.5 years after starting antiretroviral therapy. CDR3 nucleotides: TGCGCCAGCAGCCAGGGGACAGTCACTGAAGCTTTCTTT. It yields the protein CASSQGTVTEAFF.